This T cell receptor (beta chain) was recovered during a study of cytomegalovirus exposure and HLA in healthy donors. Study results and caveats: Clonal expansion, a later analysis showed, was greater in HLA-associated TCR beta chains than in equally common others. Trimming of TCR beta V- and J-genes showed a link, identified in a later analysis, to a missense DCLRE1C variant.

Both 60 Vbeta primers and 13 Jbeta primers went into the PCR. TCRdb keeps only in-frame clones here, not all; method: immunoSEQ multiplex PCR. Found here are approximately 100,000 clones, around 60% of them singletons; the top ten hold 3.5% to 4%. For this clone: As yet, its antigen is unknown.

The CDR3 is made up of 14 amino acids. Germline V lookup: CDR1 SEHNR, CDR2 FQNEAQ (reference sequence). Deletions cut 1 base from V and 6 bases from J, with 12 bases between. Healthy bone marrow donors made up the cohort. Sequencing input: PBMCs. The rearrangement joins TRBV7-9 to TRBJ1-1; D is unresolved. The receptor comes from a man aged 30 to 39 in good health and CMV-seropositive. CDR3 residues: CASSLDQIKAEAFF. CDR3 DNA sequence: TGTGCCAGCAGCTTAGACCAGATCAAAGCTGAAGCTTTCTTT.